This entry describes one TCR beta chain. These data are taken from a study of OX40 agonist ivuxolimab in advanced cancers. Between the trimmed V and J ends, which lost 6 bases and 7 bases, there was a span of 18 bases. The CDR3 runs 13 residues. The germline gives CDR1 SQVTM, CDR2 ANQGSEA. Method: immunoSEQ multiplex PCR; TCRdb's copy keeps in-frame clones and lacks some. The profile shows 70,000 to 90,000 clones, around 84% of them singletons. The chain joins TRBV29-1 to TRBJ1-1; TRBD1 is a possible D gene (5 bases). The sequencing used CD4+ or CD8+ T cells sorted from blood, collected in a trial of the OX40 agonist ivuxolimab. This TCR came from an adult with an advanced solid tumor such as melanoma, head and neck, liver or kidney cancer. The CDR3 is CSVGDLEGLEAFF. The CDR3 DNA reads as TGCAGCGTAGGGGACCTCGAAGGACTTGAAGCTTTCTTT.